This T cell receptor (beta chain) was captured by sequencing in a study of spatial heterogeneity in lung cancer (dated by TCRdb to about 2019). About the full investigation: Donors were about 70 patients with early-stage, untreated non-small cell lung cancer from the lung TRACERx cohort. Both alpha and beta chains were TCR-sequenced in samples taken at surgery, namely 220 tumor regions, more than 62 matched nontumor lung samples and 56 PBMC samples. TCR alpha and beta repertoires were quantitatively compared across multiple tumor regions, matched nontumor lung and blood in non-small cell lung cancer. Follow-up PBMC samples were sequenced whenever the samples were available, and the median time to follow-up was roughly two years after resection. Nonsynonymous mutation counts, determined by whole-exome sequencing of tumor tissue, were related to features of the TCR repertoire. Beta-chain transcripts were consistently detected in greater numbers than alpha-chain transcripts, which likely reflected higher beta-chain transcript abundance. In the raw uncorrected reads, each unique combination of TCR and UMI appeared on average more than ten times.

Points the paper makes about the study in general: Confirming at a functional level the hypothesis that regional TCRs recognize regional mutations was considered to require additional single-cell paired TCR alpha and beta sequencing. Ubiquitous expanded tumor TCRs were detected in blood more often at tumor resection than at routine follow-up. Comparisons of baseline and follow-up blood repertoires included only around 15 patients.

The sample's time point label is to be understood as: blood at routine non-recurrence follow-up after resection. Without any cell sorting, TCR sequencing was performed on whole RNA extracted either from tumor and nontumor lung tissue or from cryopreserved PBMC samples. Only patients for whom sufficient RNA was available from at least two tumor regions were selected for TCR sequencing. The library relied on 5' RACE. Sequencing relied on a NextSeq 500. In the TCR library protocol, a unique molecular identifier was attached to each TCR cDNA molecule so that PCR and sequencing errors could be corrected. The study's processing was this. TCR identification, UMI-based error correction and CDR3 extraction were performed with Decombinator tools. Expanded TCRs were defined as those above a frequency of 2 per 1,000, corresponding to the top 1% of the tumor frequency distribution. Each repertoire was subsampled 100 times to 5,000 TCRs, after which Renyi diversity was computed with the R vegan package. CDR3 similarity networks were built from amino acid triplet string-kernel similarity, with CDR3s being connected when pairwise similarity was above 0.82. The public reads were reprocessed in TCRdb via fastp at Q25 and MiXCR, keeping in-frame beta chains. Rows matching on CDR3 protein sequence are summarized as one entry with the most common DNA and genes. The V and J calls reflect TCRdb's pipeline rather than the authors' work. The sample profile shows 40,000 to 50,000 distinct CDR3 sequences; 10% of them were found once. The ten largest clones add up to 15% to 20% of the sample.

This clonotype appeared once. Its target antigen remains unknown. One end of the junction fails to match germline, which may point to a read error. CDR1 LGHDT and CDR2 YNNKEL were looked up in the germline V gene (reference sequence). From the cysteine through the phenylalanine, the CDR3 covers 16 amino acids. Left in the record is the CDR3 DNA by itself, 48 bases read in frame from the first base. The starting material was PBMCs, obtained at follow-up. The clonotype comes from a female donor with early-stage non-small cell lung cancer. In this chain, TRBV3-1 is recombined with TRBJ2-3; no D segment can be confidently identified. The CDR3: CVSSQDYRQPTDTQYF. The nucleotides are TGTGTCAGCAGCCAAGATTATAGGCAGCCCACAGATACGCAGTATTTT.